Following are 17 T cell receptor beta chains from one sample sequenced in a study of cytomegalovirus exposure and HLA in healthy donors. PCR amplification relied on 60 Vbeta primers (plus 13 Jbeta primers). TCRdb's copy holds only in-frame clones and misses some; the assay was immunoSEQ multiplex PCR. This sample yields approximately 150,000 clones, of which 70% to 80% are seen a single time; roughly 1.3% belongs to the top ten. Sequenced input: PBMCs. Source of these receptors: a man aged 25-45 years in good health and CMV-seronegative.

The chain couples TRBV7-6 to TRBJ2-7, with TRBD1 as a possible D gene (5 bases). V lost 0 bases to trimming and J lost 3 bases, with 9 bases between them. The CDR3 is made up of 14 amino acids. From germline, CDR1 is SGHVS and CDR2 FNYEAQ. CDR3 nucleotides: TGTGCCAGCAGCTTAGCTGGACACTACTACGAGCAGTACTTC. It is translated as CASSLAGHYYEQYF.

This chain links TRBV30 with TRBJ1-2, with D perhaps matching TRBD1 (6 bases). Trimming left V 3 bases short and J 4 bases short, with 15 bases between. The CDR3 totals 14 residues. Germline loops: CDR1 GTSNPN, CDR2 SVGIG (reference sequence). The CDR3 loop is CAWRDQGRGYGYTF. The CDR3 coding sequence is TGTGCCTGGAGGGATCAGGGGCGCGGCTATGGCTACACCTTC.

This sequence joins TRBV28 and TRBJ2-7, with 9 nucleotides matching TRBD1. The germline V gene encodes CDR1 MDHEN and CDR2 SYDVKM. The CDR3 runs to 16 residues. J lost 3 bases, V lost 7 bases, and 13 bases had no gene match. CDR3 residues: CASTYRVGTGIYEQYF. The DNA for the CDR3 is TGTGCCAGCACCTATAGAGTGGGGACAGGGATCTACGAGCAGTACTTC.

The chain uses TRBV18 and TRBJ2-7; 9 bases are shared with TRBD2. This CDR3 comprises 15 residues. Germline CDR1 reads KGHSH; CDR2 reads LQKENI. V dropped 3 bases and J dropped 4; count of bases not matched to a gene: 7. DNA of the CDR3: TGTGCCAGCTCACCCCTTAGCGGGAGTAATTACGAGCAGTACTTC. Its protein is CASSPLSGSNYEQYF.

This chain uses TRBV30 with TRBJ1-5, with D possibly TRBD1 on 5 matching bases. CDR3 length: 13 residues. V gave up 3 bases and J gave up 5 bases, with 11 bases separating them. The V gene's germline CDR1 is GTSNPN and CDR2 SVGIG (reference sequence). In nucleotides, the CDR3 is TGTGCCTGGAGCCAGGGAACGGATCAGCCCCAGCATTTT. Translation: CAWSQGTDQPQHF.

The gene calls are TRBV5-6 and TRBJ2-7, with D unclear. Trimming removed 0 bases from V and 6 bases from J, with 4 bases in between. CDR1 is SGHDT, CDR2 YYEEEE, per germline. The length of the CDR3 is 11 residues. In nucleotides, the CDR3 is TGTGCCAGCAGCTTGGGTCTCGAGCAGTACTTC. It encodes CASSLGLEQYF.

The chain uses TRBV6-5 and TRBJ2-7; D is perhaps TRBD1 (6 bases). Trimming left V 6 bases short and J 0 bases short, with 15 bases between. The CDR3 is made up of 15 amino acids. The germline gives CDR1 MNHEY, CDR2 SVGAGI. CDR3 in amino acids: CASSLRQAPSYEQYF. CDR3 nucleotides: TGTGCCAGCAGCCTCAGACAGGCCCCCTCCTACGAGCAGTACTTC.

The chain employs TRBV14 and TRBJ2-7; D possibly corresponds to TRBD2 (8 bases). V lost 4 bases, J lost 4 bases, and 20 bases lay in between. Germline values: CDR1 SGHDN, CDR2 FVKESK. This CDR3 has 16 amino acids. The CDR3 here is CASSLGLAGGSYEQYF. The CDR3 nucleotides read TGTGCCAGCAGCCTAGGACTAGCAGGGGGGAGTTACGAGCAGTACTTC. Based on the CDR3 plus reference TRBV14 and TRBJ2-7, the full variable domain is EAGVTQFPSHSVIEKGQTVTLRCDPISGHDNLYWYRRVMGKEIKFLLHFVKESKQDESGMPNNRFLAERTGGTYSTLKVQPAELEDSGVYFCASSLGLAGGSYEQYFGPGTRLTVT.

This chain joins TRBV28 and TRBJ1-1; D is undetermined. There are 14 residues in the CDR3. CDR1 and CDR2 (germline): MDHEN, SYDVKM. Deletions cut 5 bases from V and 5 bases from J, with 15 bases between. This chain's CDR3 is CASSPLVTYTEAFF. CDR3 coding DNA: TGTGCCAGCAGTCCCTTAGTTACCTATACTGAAGCTTTCTTT.

V gene TRBV5-1 combines with J gene TRBJ2-7; the match to TRBD1 covers 9 bases. The CDR3 totals 16 residues. Germline V lookup: CDR1 SGHRS, CDR2 YFSETQ. V was pared by 4 bases and J by 5 bases, with 13 bases of the junction left unmatched. CDR3 residues: CASSPRGQGNRHEQYF. DNA for the CDR3: TGCGCCAGCAGCCCAAGAGGACAGGGGAATCGACACGAGCAGTACTTC.

This sequence joins TRBV6-5 and TRBJ2-7; D may be TRBD1 (6 bases). V lost 5 bases and J 7 bases, leaving 12 bases between the germline ends. The CDR3 is made up of 12 amino acids. Germline V gives CDR1 MNHEY, CDR2 SVGAGI. For the CDR3, the DNA is TGTGCCAGCAGTACACAGGGTGGGGAGCAGTACTTC. Encoded protein: CASSTQGGEQYF.

J is TRBJ2-2 and V is TRBV7-9; TRBD1 aligns across 8 bases. Per the germline V gene, CDR1 is SEHNR and CDR2 is FQNEAQ (reference sequence). The J segment lost 2 bases and the V segment lost 5 bases, leaving 10 bases of the junction unmatched. The CDR3 runs 17 residues. For the CDR3, the DNA is TGTGCCAGCAGCAACGAAGACAGGGGTCTTAACACCGGGGAGCTGTTTTTT. Residues: CASSNEDRGLNTGELFF.

The chain joins TRBV28 to TRBJ1-6; 7 bases fit TRBD1. The CDR3 loop spans 17 amino acids. CDR1 and CDR2 (germline): MDHEN, SYDVKM. V lost 8 bases, J lost 6 bases, and 16 bases stayed unmatched. For the CDR3, the DNA is TGTGCCAGCGACAGGGACCGAGGTATGGGACTTAATTCACCCCTCCACTTT. This gives the protein CASDRDRGMGLNSPLHF.

This chain connects TRBV28 to TRBJ2-7, with 8 bases identical to TRBD2. Germline loops: CDR1 MDHEN, CDR2 SYDVKM. V gave up 2 bases and J gave up 0 bases; unmatched junction bases: 6. This CDR3 has 16 residues. The CDR3 sequence is CASSLAGGRRSYEQYF. The DNA for the CDR3 is TGTGCCAGCAGTTTAGCGGGGGGCCGACGCTCCTACGAGCAGTACTTC.

This chain uses TRBV7-9 with TRBJ2-7, with 7 bases lining up with TRBD2. Germline trimming cut 1 base from V and 0 bases from J; bases unmatched to any gene: 6. This CDR3 region has 16 residues. The germline V gene encodes CDR1 SEHNR and CDR2 FQNEAQ (reference sequence). CDR3 DNA sequence: TGTGCCAGCAGCTTAGGTCCGGGACTAAGCTCCTACGAGCAGTACTTC. Amino acids: CASSLGPGLSSYEQYF.

The chain carries TRBV9 and TRBJ1-2, with 7 bases aligning to TRBD1. CDR1 is SGDLS, CDR2 YYNGEE, per germline. This CDR3 has 16 residues. The junction had 7 bases not matched to a gene; V was cut back by 0 bases and J by 2 bases. The CDR3 sequence: CASSVASGTANYGYTF. In DNA form, the CDR3 reads TGTGCCAGCAGCGTAGCTTCAGGGACAGCCAACTATGGCTACACCTTC.

The chain has TRBV29-1 and TRBJ2-1; 12 bases align to TRBD2. The length of the CDR3 is 16 residues. The V segment lost 2 bases and the J segment 4 bases; nucleotides outside the gene matches: 6. From germline, CDR1 is SQVTM and CDR2 ANQGSEA. The CDR3 spells CSVELSSGRVYNEQFF. Written as DNA, the CDR3 is TGCAGCGTTGAACTGTCTAGCGGGAGGGTATACAATGAGCAGTTCTTC.